One sample yielded the 16 T cell receptor beta chains listed below, sequenced in a study of T-cell memory formation after mild COVID-19. One entry per CDR3 protein, called by TCRdb with MiXCR from the 5' RACE reads. The data show approximately 400,000 distinct CDR3 sequences, roughly 18% seen once. Sequencing was carried out using PBMCs or a T cell subset sorted from them (not recorded which). These receptors all stem from a man younger than 35 who had mild COVID-19 (a few samples of this study predate the infection). Cell type and time point are not known.

The DNA for the CDR3 is TGTGCCAGCAGCGAGACTAGCGGGGGGAAGGACGAGCAGTACTTC. As protein: CASSETSGGKDEQYF. This chain joins TRBV5-6 and TRBJ2-7; 13 nucleotides align to TRBD2. With V trimmed by 4 bases and J by 5 bases, 6 bases remained unmatched. This CDR3 spans 15 amino acids. The germline CDR1 and CDR2 sequences are SGHDT and YYEEEE.

The chain couples TRBV5-4 to TRBJ2-5, with 7 bases fitting TRBD1. The CDR3 has 11 amino acids. The V segment lost 9 bases and the J segment 3 bases; nucleotides outside the gene matches: 2. CDR1 and CDR2 (germline): SGHNT, YYREEE (reference sequence). CDR3 protein: CATGTEETQYF. In DNA, the CDR3 is TGTGCCACCGGGACAGAAGAGACCCAGTACTTC.

The rearrangement uses TRBV29-1 and TRBJ2-5, with 8 bases lining up with TRBD1. The CDR3 loop spans 14 amino acids. Unmatched junction bases numbered 5, after V lost 3 bases and J lost 2 bases. Germline-derived CDR1 and CDR2 are SQVTM and ANQGSEA. The CDR3 region is CSVEGRGLQETQYF. CDR3 coding DNA: TGCAGCGTTGAGGGCAGGGGGCTGCAAGAGACCCAGTACTTC.

The chain has TRBV7-9 and TRBJ1-5; 9 bases agree with TRBD1. The CDR3 contains 13 residues. The V gene's germline CDR1 is SEHNR and CDR2 FQNEAQ (reference sequence). Trimming cost V 7 bases and J 6 bases; bases outside gene matches: 4. CDR3 region: CASTGQGGQPQHF. DNA for the CDR3: TGTGCCAGCACGGGACAGGGAGGTCAGCCCCAGCATTTT.

The sample holds a few counts of this clonotype. The rearrangement uses TRBV7-8 and TRBJ2-3; perhaps D is TRBD1 or TRBD2 (5 bases each). The CDR3 covers 15 residues. The germline V gene has CDR1 SGHVS and CDR2 FQNEAQ. V shed 7 bases and J shed 8 bases, with 22 bases lying between them. The CDR3 region has the DNA TGTGCCAGCAACCCTAGAGGGGCCCAGTTTCCTACGCAGTATTTT. This encodes CASNPRGAQFPTQYF.

The chain links TRBV7-6 to TRBJ2-1, with 14 bases lining up with TRBD2. The CDR3 has 19 residues. Germline CDR1 and CDR2: SGHVS and FNYEAQ. After removal of 5 bases from V and 5 bases from J, the junction contained 14 bases not matched to a gene. The CDR3 coding sequence is TGTGCCAGCAGCCCGATTCCGGGACTAGCGGGGGCGGGAAACAATGAGCAGTTCTTC. Residues: CASSPIPGLAGAGNNEQFF.

Ten or more counts support this clonotype. The genes are TRBV2 and TRBJ2-5; D is unclear. This CDR3 region has 10 residues. Between the trimmed V and J ends, which lost 4 bases and 4 bases, there was a span of 1 base. Germline assignment: CDR1 SNHLY and CDR2 FYNNEI. The CDR3 spells CASSGETQYF. DNA for the CDR3: TGTGCCAGCAGTGGAGAGACCCAGTACTTC.

This chain joins TRBV12-3 or TRBV12-4 and TRBJ1-5; D remains ambiguous. The CDR3 runs to 14 residues. V was pared by 1 base and J by 4 bases, with 8 bases between. The CDR3 region has the DNA TGTGCCAGCAGTTTAGACCAAGGGAATCAGCCCCAGCATTTT. It translates to CASSLDQGNQPQHF.

This clonotype occurred a few times. This sequence joins TRBV5-4 and TRBJ2-5, with D unclear. Germline loops: CDR1 SGHNT, CDR2 YYREEE (reference sequence). Trimming took 4 bases from V and 4 from J, leaving 11 bases between them. The CDR3 sequence is 13 residues long. The CDR3 coding sequence is TGTGCCAGCAGCGTCCGGAGTGGAGAGACCCAGTACTTC. Translated: CASSVRSGETQYF.

V gene TRBV20-1 combines with J gene TRBJ1-2; D not certain. The CDR3 sequence is 11 residues long. Germline CDR1 is DFQATT and CDR2 is SNEGSKA (reference sequence). CDR3 nucleotides: TGCGGATACAGTTCTAACTATGGCTACACCTTC. Protein sequence: CGYSSNYGYTF.

The chain joins TRBV12-3 or TRBV12-4 to TRBJ1-5; 7 positions match TRBD1. The CDR3 consists of 15 residues. V was clipped by 7 bases and J by 6 bases; unmatched bases: 12. For the CDR3, the DNA is TGTGCCAGCACCTATGACAGGGTAGAAGGTCAGCCCCAGCATTTT. It translates to CASTYDRVEGQPQHF.

Here the CDR3 reads CSARTGTGYNEQFF. The CDR3, as DNA: TGCAGTGCCAGAACCGGGACAGGGTACAATGAGCAGTTCTTC. The rearrangement uses TRBV20-1 and TRBJ2-1; 9 bases align to TRBD1. The CDR3 loop spans 14 amino acids. Germline V gives CDR1 DFQATT, CDR2 SNEGSKA (reference sequence). Trimming removed 6 bases from V and 4 bases from J; junction bases left unmatched: 7.

There are a few counts of this clonotype. V gene TRBV27 combines with J gene TRBJ1-5; D is undetermined. V dropped 5 bases and J dropped 4 bases, with 12 bases sitting between them. This CDR3 contains 14 residues. The germline V gene encodes CDR1 MNHEY and CDR2 SMNVEV (reference sequence). This chain's CDR3 is CASSPWAANQPQHF. The DNA of the CDR3 is TGTGCCAGCAGTCCCTGGGCAGCTAATCAGCCCCAGCATTTT.

This clonotype was counted a few times. The chain joins TRBV5-1 to TRBJ2-3; 9 bases map to TRBD1. Germline CDR1 and CDR2: SGHRS and YFSETQ. CDR3 length equals 14 residues. The V and J ends lost 4 bases and 3 bases, in that order; junction bases with no gene match: 3. The chain's CDR3 is CASSQGQGTDTQYF. CDR3 in DNA: TGCGCCAGCAGCCAGGGACAGGGAACAGATACGCAGTATTTT.

This clonotype was observed a few times. The chain uses TRBV28 and TRBJ2-4; 7 bases are a match to TRBD1. This CDR3 comprises 14 residues. Germline-derived CDR1 and CDR2 are MDHEN and SYDVKM. V shed 3 bases, J shed 3 bases, and the junction held 2 bases outside the gene matches. CDR3 region: CASSFSGGKNIQYF. The CDR3 nucleotides are TGTGCCAGCAGTTTTTCAGGGGGCAAAAACATTCAGTACTTC.

This chain uses TRBV20-1 with TRBJ1-1; D gene uncertain. The CDR3 contains 13 residues. From germline, CDR1 is DFQATT and CDR2 SNEGSKA (reference sequence). V was shortened by 4 bases and J by 0 bases, with 9 bases between the two germline ends. Here the CDR3 reads CSAKAIMNTEAFF. The CDR3 DNA is TGCAGTGCTAAGGCAATCATGAACACTGAAGCTTTCTTT.